This T cell receptor beta chain came from a study of blood T cell repertoires in COVID-19. Sequenced by immunoSEQ multiplex PCR; TCRdb stores in-frame clones only, minus some. The table shows approximately 350,000 clones, with 75% to 90% occurring only once. CDR1 is SNHLY and CDR2 is FYNNEI in the germline V gene. Trimming removed 4 bases from V and 0 bases from J, with 13 bases in between. The CDR3 is 16 amino acids. V is TRBV2 and J is TRBJ1-5, with D uncertain. This receptor was obtained from a woman aged 45-59 years who had recovered from COVID-19. The specimen sequenced was PBMCs or T cells enriched from blood (not recorded which). The CDR3 loop is CASSGRGGPSNQPQHF. The CDR3 nucleotides read TGTGCCAGCAGTGGACGGGGAGGACCTAGCAATCAGCCCCAGCATTTT.